Detailed here is one T cell receptor beta chain. Antigen: not known. This specimen comes from a study of shared clonotypes between healthy human individuals. Study context: CD4 naive and memory got three plates each, CD8 naive two, CD8 memory one. Points from the study as a whole: Blood alone was sampled, and tissue repertoires likely differ. Clonotype sharing among the donors was expected to vary with sequencing depth. Sharing across a few donors was seen in roughly 5.2% of naive CD4 clonotypes.

Trimming left V 6 bases short and J 0 bases short, with 15 bases between. In germline, CDR1 is MNHEY, CDR2 SVGAGI. This CDR3 spans 15 amino acids. This table comes from immunoSEQ multiplex PCR, and its TCRdb copy is limited to in-frame clones, with some not included. The table records hundreds of thousands of clones, roughly 72% of them present only once. The gene calls are TRBV6-5 and TRBJ2-7, with D possibly matching TRBD2 (6 bases). Sequenced: memory CD4+ T cells sorted from blood. Subset here: CD45RA-negative fraction. The receptor was derived from a woman aged 25 to 39 in good health. CDR3 sequence reads: CASSLRGTFSYEQYF. The CDR3 region has the DNA TGTGCCAGCAGCCTGCGCGGGACCTTCTCCTACGAGCAGTACTTC.